This is a list of T cell receptor beta chains from one sample in a study of T cells in Graves' hyperthyroidism and ophthalmopathy. Each CDR3 protein gets one entry after TCRdb re-called the multiplex PCR reads with MiXCR. The data show nearly 600,000 distinct CDR3 sequences, around 14% seen once. Sequenced input: blood. The receptors were gathered from a woman between 18 and 30 years old with Graves' ophthalmopathy. CDR3s include the opening cysteine and the closing phenylalanine or tryptophan. Fields, in order: CDR3 length, clone size, D gene, V gene, J gene, CDR3 DNA, CDR3 protein. D genes are given only for firm matches. Rows give clone size only sometimes, using once, few, many, or a class for an expanded clone.

15	.	.	TRBV5-1	TRBJ1-4	TGCGCCAGCAGCTTGATAGGGGTTTCTAATGAAAAACTGTTTTTT	CASSLIGVSNEKLFF
15	many	.	TRBV7-9	TRBJ2-1	TGTGCCAGCAGCTTACTGCTAGCAGTGTACAATGAGCAGTTCTTC	CASSLLLAVYNEQFF
15	many	TRBD1	TRBV18	TRBJ2-7	TGTGCCAGCTCACGATCCGGGACAGGGTACTACGAGCAGTACTTC	CASSRSGTGYYEQYF
15	many	TRBD1	TRBV12-3/TRBV12-4	TRBJ2-7	TGTGCCGTAACGACCCGGGACAGGGTTTCCTACGAGCAGTACTTC	CAVTTRDRVSYEQYF
18	.	TRBD2	TRBV4-1	TRBJ2-1	TGCGCCAGCAGCCCCGGAAAACTAGCGGGAGTTGCCTACAATGAGCAGTTCTTC	CASSPGKLAGVAYNEQFF
16	.	TRBD2	TRBV6-2/TRBV6-3	TRBJ2-7	TGTGCCAGCGTCAGCCCCCGGGCTAGCGGGAGTAGGGAGCAGTACTTC	CASVSPRASGSREQYF
14	.	TRBD1	TRBV6-2/TRBV6-3	TRBJ1-5	TGTGCCAGCCGAGGACAGGGCCCCTATCAGCCCCAGCATTTT	CASRGQGPYQPQHF
11	.	.	TRBV6-1	TRBJ2-3	TGTGCCAGCAGGACGGGAGTTACGCAGTATTTT	CASRTGVTQYF
15	.	TRBD2	TRBV18	TRBJ2-7	TGTGCCAGCTCACCACGGGGGAGGGCCCCCTACGAGCAGTACTTC	CASSPRGRAPYEQYF
15	many	.	TRBV7-9	TRBJ2-1	TGTGCCAGCAGCTTAGGAGGCGGCCCAAACAATGAGCAGTTCTTC	CASSLGGGPNNEQFF
12	many	.	TRBV15	TRBJ1-1	TGTGCCACCAGCAGCCCCGGGACCCCAGCTTTCTTT	CATSSPGTPAFF
18	.	.	TRBV9	TRBJ2-3	TGTGCCAGCAGCCCCTCCCGTGGGGGTTTCGGTGAGGCAGATACGCAGTATTTT	CASSPSRGGFGEADTQYF
19	.	TRBD2	TRBV18	TRBJ2-1	TGTGCCAGCTCACCGATAAGGACTAGCGGGGCCAGCTCCTACAATGAGCAGTTCTTC	CASSPIRTSGASSYNEQFF
12	many	.	TRBV20-1	TRBJ2-1	TGCAGTGCCTCACATCTGGACAATGAGCAGTTCTTC	CSASHLDNEQFF
14	.	.	TRBV20-1	TRBJ2-2	TGCAGTGCTCCCCGAGGTAGTAACACCGGGGAGCTGTTTTTT	CSAPRGSNTGELFF
14	.	.	TRBV2	TRBJ2-5	TGTGCCAGCAGCCTCCAGGGTTTTGGGGAGACCCAGTACTTC	CASSLQGFGETQYF
14	many	.	TRBV30	TRBJ2-2	TGTGCCTGGAGTGCACAGTTGAACACCGGGGAGCTGTTTTTT	CAWSAQLNTGELFF
14	few	.	TRBV24-1	TRBJ1-5	TGTGCCACCAGTGATTTCTGGAGTTATCAGCCCCAGCATTTT	CATSDFWSYQPQHF
15	many	.	TRBV28	TRBJ2-7	TGTGCCAGCAGTTTAAGGCCGGGACTTGGCTACGAGCAGTACTTC	CASSLRPGLGYEQYF
14	many	.	TRBV7-9	TRBJ2-1	TGTGCCAGTCCGCGCAGGGGTGGTAACTATGAGCAGTTCTTC	CASPRRGGNYEQFF
15	many	.	TRBV6-6	TRBJ1-1	TGTGCCAGCAGTTATTTCGGGGCGCCGAACACTGAAGCTTTCTTT	CASSYFGAPNTEAFF
15	many	TRBD2	TRBV2	TRBJ2-1	TGTGCCAGCAGAAAAGCTAGCGGGGGAAACAATGAGCAGTTCTTC	CASRKASGGNNEQFF
15	many	TRBD2	TRBV5-5	TRBJ2-1	TGTGCCAGCAGCTTGGAACTAGCGACCTACAATGAGCAGTTCTTC	CASSLELATYNEQFF
14	many	.	TRBV24-1	TRBJ2-5	TGTGCCACCAGTGATTTGTCCCCAACGGAGACCCAGTACTTC	CATSDLSPTETQYF
14	many	.	TRBV9	TRBJ2-7	TGTGCCAGCAGCGCTCGACTAACTAGTGACGAGCAGTACTTC	CASSARLTSDEQYF
18	many	.	TRBV3-1	TRBJ1-4	TGTGCCAGCAGCCAAGATCACTTTTTGAGGACTAAAAATGAAAAACTGTTTTTT	CASSQDHFLRTKNEKLFF
15	many	TRBD1	TRBV7-9	TRBJ1-6	TGTGCCAGCAGCTTAGCGTTCAGGGGGCCTTCACCCCTCCACTTT	CASSLAFRGPSPLHF
12	many	.	TRBV28	TRBJ2-7	TGTGCCAGCAGGGTTTCCCCCTACGAGCAGTACTTC	CASRVSPYEQYF
14	few	TRBD2	TRBV19	TRBJ2-5	TGTGCCAGTAGGACTAGCGGGAGGGGGCAGACCCAGTACTTC	CASRTSGRGQTQYF
16	.	.	TRBV20-1	TRBJ2-7	TGCAGTGCTAGATGGGGCACGTACCGGACAGCCTACGAGCAGTACTTC	CSARWGTYRTAYEQYF
13	few	.	TRBV20-1	TRBJ2-5	TGCAGTGCTCGCAGACAGTTCCAAGAGACCCAGTACTTC	CSARRQFQETQYF
17	.	TRBD1	TRBV12-3/TRBV12-4	TRBJ2-1	TGTGCCAGCAGTGGCCGACGCCGGGACAGGGTTTACAATGAGCAGTTCTTC	CASSGRRRDRVYNEQFF
13	once	.	TRBV25-1	TRBJ2-7	TGTGCCAGCAGTAAATCTAGGGCAGGCGAGCAGTACTTC	CASSKSRAGEQYF
14	.	.	TRBV4-2	TRBJ2-7	TGTGCCAGCAGCCAACCCGGACTCAATTTCGAGCAGTACTTC	CASSQPGLNFEQYF
14	many	.	TRBV7-9	TRBJ2-1	TGTGCCAGCAGCTTAGTGGGGCCAGACAATGAGCAGTTCTTC	CASSLVGPDNEQFF
14	many	TRBD1	TRBV24-1	TRBJ2-2	TGTGCCACCAGAGGACAGGGCGACACCGGGGAGCTGTTTTTT	CATRGQGDTGELFF
14	few	TRBD2	TRBV19	TRBJ2-3	TGTGCCACGGCGACTAGCGGGAGTTTGGATACGCAGTATTTT	CATATSGSLDTQYF
15	.	TRBD2	TRBV20-1	TRBJ2-1	TGCAGTGCCCTGCCCCTCAGCGGGAGGGCCCATGAGCAGTTCTTC	CSALPLSGRAHEQFF
14	many	.	TRBV7-6	TRBJ2-5	TGTGCCAGCAGCGTCCGAACAGGGAGAGAGACCCAGTACTTC	CASSVRTGRETQYF
15	few	.	TRBV9	TRBJ2-5	TGTGCCAGGCCATATGTAAAAGCATTTCAAGAGACCCAGTACTTC	CARPYVKAFQETQYF
13	many	.	TRBV20-1	TRBJ2-7	TGCAGTGCTAGAACGGCGGAGCCCTACGAGCAGTACTTC	CSARTAEPYEQYF
14	.	TRBD1	TRBV19	TRBJ1-5	TGTGCCAGTACCACCGGGACAGGGGCGCGGCCCCAGCATTTT	CASTTGTGARPQHF
21	few	TRBD2	TRBV27	TRBJ2-2	TGTGCCAGCAGTAGGAGAATACCGGGACTAGCGGGAGGGCCGGGCACCGGGGAGCTGTTTTTT	CASSRRIPGLAGGPGTGELFF
15	.	.	TRBV19	TRBJ2-1	TGTGCCAGTAGTTCCACAGACTACTCCTACAATGAGCAGTTCTTC	CASSSTDYSYNEQFF
18	many	TRBD2	TRBV12-5	TRBJ2-1	TGTGCTAGTGGTGCGGGAGGGCCTGGGCTTAGCTCCTACAATGAGCAGTTCTTC	CASGAGGPGLSSYNEQFF
16	.	.	TRBV29-1	TRBJ2-2	TGCAGCGTCGCTAAGGGGGACTCAACTAACACCGGGGAGCTGTTTTTT	CSVAKGDSTNTGELFF
15	many	TRBD1	TRBV7-8	TRBJ1-6	TGTGCCAGCAGCTCTCGGACAGGGGGCTATTCACCCCTCCACTTT	CASSSRTGGYSPLHF
14	.	TRBD1	TRBV5-6	TRBJ2-1	TGTGCCAGCAGAGGACAGGGGGCCGTTAATGAGCAGTTCTTC	CASRGQGAVNEQFF
15	many	.	TRBV5-1	TRBJ2-2	TGCGCCAGCAGCCGAACAATGGCGAACACCGGGGAGCTGTTTTTT	CASSRTMANTGELFF
13	many	TRBD1	TRBV30	TRBJ2-7	TGTGCCTGGACCGTGGGACAGGCCTACGAGCAGTACTTC	CAWTVGQAYEQYF
15	many	.	TRBV3-1	TRBJ1-5	TGTGCCAGCAGCCAAGGTGGGCCTTACAATCAGCCCCAGCATTTT	CASSQGGPYNQPQHF
17	few	TRBD2	TRBV5-4	TRBJ2-1	TGTGCCAGCAGCCCGGGACTAGCGGGAGAGAGGGGCAATGAGCAGTTCTTC	CASSPGLAGERGNEQFF